Listed below are T cell receptor beta chains from one sample, sequenced in a study of CD8 T cells in ankylosing spondylitis. TCRdb re-analysed the 5' RACE reads in MiXCR, keeping a single row per CDR3 protein. The table includes about 330,000 distinct CDR3 sequences, under 8.5% detected once. Sequenced input: blood, either unsorted or a sorted T cell fraction (not recorded which). These receptors came from a male donor with ankylosing spondylitis. The CDR3 runs from the conserved cysteine through the conserved F or W.

v_gene	j_gene	CDR3aa
TRBV7-9	TRBJ2-3	CASSSTRRGRDTQYF
TRBV4-2	TRBJ2-5	CASSLGLAGGEETQYF
TRBV11-2	TRBJ2-3	CASRSLFSTDTQYF
TRBV7-9	TRBJ2-5	CASSPRQGRYVGTQYF
TRBV20-1	TRBJ1-1	CCPGQPRAWTEAFF
TRBV20-1	TRBJ1-5	CSAYGEDSNQPQHF
TRBV29-1	TRBJ1-1	CSVADDPGTAEAFF
TRBV7-9	TRBJ1-5	CASSRGVGDINQPQHF
TRBV7-9	TRBJ2-5	CASSLVAEQETQYF
TRBV25-1	TRBJ1-6	CASRPGENSPLHF
TRBV5-5	TRBJ2-7	CASSLQGEFYEQYF
TRBV28	TRBJ2-7	CASSLGAWGEQYF
TRBV9	TRBJ2-1	CASSPQREFYEQFF
TRBV20-1	TRBJ1-6	CSARDSGNRAYSPLHF
TRBV15	TRBJ2-5	CATSIPSGGAKPRETQYF
TRBV24-1	TRBJ2-3	CATSAMRFAGGSGDTQYF
TRBV5-5	TRBJ2-2	CASSVRDTGELFF